Presented here are 31 T cell receptor beta chains from one specimen sequenced in a study of a mutant IDH1 vaccine in newly diagnosed glioma. Here immunoSEQ multiplex PCR was the method, and the copy in TCRdb shows in-frame clones only, minus some. The sample yields around 60,000 clones, around 83% seen once. No cognate antigen is known for these TCRs. Time point defined: week 47, end of study. Vaccination used 300 ug of mutant IDH1 20-mer peptide per dose, with topical imiquimod. Sequencing used PBMCs, obtained from a glioma patient whose treatment included an IDH1 peptide vaccine. The receptor source for this set is a man aged 30 to 45 with glioma.

CDR3 nucleotides: TGTGCCTGGAGTGCGGGACAGGGGGTCTACGAGCAGTACTTC. This codes for CAWSAGQGVYEQYF. J is TRBJ2-7 and V is TRBV30; 11 bases line up with TRBD1. The trim removed 1 base at V and 3 bases at J, leaving 2 bases unmatched. CDR1 is GTSNPN and CDR2 is SVGIG in the germline V gene (reference sequence). The CDR3 runs to 14 residues.

This clone was recorded once. The V gene is TRBV7-6, the J gene TRBJ1-3; 7 nucleotides line up with TRBD1. Germline CDR1 and CDR2: SGHVS and FNYEAQ. The CDR3 has 17 amino acids. J lost 0 bases, V lost 5 bases, and 10 bases had no gene match. As DNA, the CDR3 is TGTGCCAGCAGCCTTAAACCGGGACAGAGCTCTGGAAACACCATATATTTT. Encoded protein: CASSLKPGQSSGNTIYF.

The V and J genes are TRBV10-3 and TRBJ1-2; D gene ambiguous. The germline V and J ends were trimmed by 0 bases and 8 bases, with 13 bases remaining between them. There are 14 residues in the CDR3. Germline V gene data show CDR1 as ENHRY and CDR2 as SYGVKD. The CDR3 protein is CAISESEGYHGYTF. DNA for the CDR3: TGTGCCATCAGTGAGTCTGAAGGGTATCACGGCTACACCTTC.

The rearrangement joins TRBV27 to TRBJ1-3; D unclear. Germline V gene data show CDR1 as MNHEY and CDR2 as SMNVEV (reference sequence). This CDR3 has 13 residues. Between the trimmed V and J ends, which lost 5 bases and 1 base, there was a span of 6 bases. In DNA form, the CDR3 reads TGTGCCAGCAGTCTTACTTCTGGAAACACCATATATTTT. Translation: CASSLTSGNTIYF.

The gene calls are TRBV27 and TRBJ1-5; D unresolved. The CDR3 loop spans 14 amino acids. Trimming took off 3 bases at V and 0 bases at J, with 6 bases between the two ends. CDR1 is MNHEY and CDR2 is SMNVEV in the germline V gene (reference sequence). CDR3 region: CASSFRHSNQPQHF. The CDR3 DNA reads as TGTGCCAGCAGTTTCAGACATAGCAATCAGCCCCAGCATTTT.

The chain uses TRBV29-1 and TRBJ1-2, with 7 positions matching TRBD1. CDR3 size: 11 residues. The germline gives CDR1 SQVTM, CDR2 ANQGSEA. CDR3 protein: CSTQGNYGYTF. In nucleotides, the CDR3 is TGCAGTACACAGGGGAACTATGGCTACACCTTC.

The chain joins TRBV11-2 to TRBJ1-6; 8 nucleotides line up with TRBD1. V was clipped by 5 bases and J by 10 bases; unmatched bases: 7. This CDR3 is 14 amino acids long. Germline V CDR1 and CDR2: SGHAT, FQNNGV. The CDR3 spells CASSRTGLGSPLHF. CDR3 in DNA: TGTGCCAGCAGCCGGACAGGGTTGGGCTCACCCCTCCACTTT.

The chain combines TRBV4-1 with TRBJ1-1; a possible D gene is TRBD1 (6 bases). Germline CDR1 and CDR2: MGHRA and YSYEKL. V shed 1 base and J shed 3 bases, with 15 bases lying between them. This CDR3 region has 16 residues. This CDR3 reads CASSQAQPGADTEAFF. In DNA, the CDR3 is TGCGCCAGCAGCCAAGCCCAACCAGGGGCGGACACTGAAGCTTTCTTT.

The chain has TRBV5-1 and TRBJ1-5, with D possibly matching TRBD1 (5 bases). The CDR3 totals 14 residues. V dropped 5 bases and J dropped 3 bases, with 12 bases sitting between them. From germline, CDR1 is SGHRS and CDR2 YFSETQ. CDR3 nucleotides: TGCGCCAGCAGTCCAGACAGCCCCAATCAGCCCCAGCATTTT. Protein sequence: CASSPDSPNQPQHF.

This chain connects TRBV29-1 to TRBJ2-6, with 8 positions matching TRBD1. V lost 4 bases, J lost 4 bases, and 6 bases stayed unmatched. Germline CDR1 SQVTM, CDR2 ANQGSEA. This CDR3 has 15 residues. The CDR3 protein is CSVGIRDRGANVLTF. As DNA, the CDR3 is TGCAGCGTTGGAATCCGGGACAGGGGGGCCAACGTCCTGACTTTC.

This chain links TRBV7-9 with TRBJ2-1; no reliable D call. Trimming pared 1 base from V and 0 bases from J, leaving 10 bases between. The CDR3 totals 16 residues. Germline CDR1 SEHNR, CDR2 FQNEAQ (reference sequence). The CDR3 DNA is TGTGCCAGCAGCTTAGAAACGGCTCGCTCCTACAATGAGCAGTTCTTC. It translates to CASSLETARSYNEQFF.

The gene calls are TRBV5-6 and TRBJ2-3; TRBD1 matches at 7 bases. The germline gives CDR1 SGHDT, CDR2 YYEEEE. The trim removed 1 base at V and 5 bases at J, leaving 10 bases unmatched. The CDR3 runs to 16 residues. CDR3 sequence reads: CASSLRVAGGRDTQYF. The CDR3 nucleotides read TGTGCCAGCAGCTTGAGGGTGGCAGGGGGAAGAGATACGCAGTATTTT.

This chain joins TRBV4-1 and TRBJ1-4, with D hard to call. The CDR3 consists of 13 residues. Between the trimmed V and J ends, which lost 6 bases and 8 bases, there was a span of 13 bases. The germline gives CDR1 MGHRA, CDR2 YSYEKL. CDR3 loop: CASSYGGMEKLFF. The CDR3 DNA reads as TGCGCCAGCAGTTATGGAGGTATGGAAAAACTGTTTTTT.

The chain combines TRBV18 with TRBJ1-3; a possible D gene is TRBD1 (5 bases). The germline gives CDR1 KGHSH, CDR2 LQKENI. The length of the CDR3 is 16 residues. V was shortened by 3 bases and J by 0 bases, with 12 bases between the two germline ends. For the CDR3, the DNA is TGTGCCAGCTCACCGGGGCGGGGGACCTCTGGAAACACCATATATTTT. This encodes CASSPGRGTSGNTIYF.

The CDR3 DNA reads as TGTGCCAGCAGCCTGAGGTACAGGGGCCGCTTGGGGTTTGAAAAACTGTTTTTT. Translation gives CASSLRYRGRLGFEKLFF. The chain couples TRBV11-2 to TRBJ1-4; 7 bases are shared with TRBD1. This CDR3 has 18 residues. The junction had 19 bases not matched to a gene; V was cut back by 5 bases and J by 7 bases. Germline assignment: CDR1 SGHAT and CDR2 FQNNGV.

This clone showed up just a few times. This rearrangement joins TRBV5-1 to TRBJ1-4; maybe TRBD1 (5 bases). V lost 4 bases, J lost 0 bases, and 10 bases lay in between. Germline V gene lookup returns CDR1 SGHRS and CDR2 YFSETQ. The CDR3 loop spans 15 amino acids. CDR3 DNA: TGCGCCAGCAGCCTATTAGGGGCAACTAATGAAAAACTGTTTTTT. It codes for CASSLLGATNEKLFF.

The chain is built from TRBV5-1 and TRBJ1-4; no clear D. Germline loops: CDR1 SGHRS, CDR2 YFSETQ. This CDR3 is built from 12 residues. Trimming pared 8 bases from V and 1 base from J, leaving 6 bases between. In nucleotides, the CDR3 is TGCGCCAGTGGGATAACTAATGAAAAACTGTTTTTT. Encoded protein: CASGITNEKLFF.

The chain combines TRBV28 with TRBJ2-1; the D is unclear. The CDR3 has 12 amino acids. V shed 6 bases and J shed 7 bases, with 10 bases lying between them. The germline V gene encodes CDR1 MDHEN and CDR2 SYDVKM. The CDR3 reads CASSWAENEQFF. The CDR3 DNA reads as TGTGCCAGCAGCTGGGCCGAGAATGAGCAGTTCTTC. The full variable domain, in which reference TRBV28 and TRBJ2-1 provide the parts outside the CDR3, is DVKVTQSSRYLVKRTGEKVFLECVQDMDHENMFWYRQDPGLGLRLIYFSYDVKMKEKGDIPEGYSVSREKKERFSLILESASTNQTSMYLCASSWAENEQFFGPGTRLTVL.

The chain couples TRBV29-1 to TRBJ1-6; 11 bases are shared with TRBD1. CDR3 length equals 13 residues. Germline V lookup: CDR1 SQVTM, CDR2 ANQGSEA. Trimming cost V 7 bases and J 8 bases; bases outside gene matches: 4. CDR3 region: CSAGQGVDSPLHF. CDR3 sequence (DNA): TGCAGCGCGGGACAGGGGGTAGATTCACCCCTCCACTTT.

The rearrangement links TRBV4-1 to TRBJ2-7; D possibly corresponds to TRBD2 (6 bases). This CDR3 is 15 amino acids long. V shed 5 bases and J shed 0 bases, with 14 bases lying between them. Germline lookup yields CDR1 MGHRA and CDR2 YSYEKL. The CDR3 here is CASSVRDSGSYEQYF. CDR3 nucleotides: TGCGCCAGCAGCGTGAGGGACTCCGGCTCCTACGAGCAGTACTTC.

This chain links TRBV6-1 with TRBJ2-1; TRBD2 matches at 9 bases. CDR3 length: 15 amino acids. V trimming: 4 bases; J trimming: 4 bases; junction bases outside the gene matches: 5. CDR1 is MNHNS and CDR2 is SASEGT in the germline V gene. The CDR3 is CASSVVAGEYNEQFF. CDR3 nucleotide sequence: TGTGCCAGCAGTGTGGTAGCGGGGGAGTACAATGAGCAGTTCTTC.

The J gene is TRBJ1-2, the V gene TRBV5-1; D might be TRBD1 (5 bases). The V end lost 4 bases, the J end lost 12 bases, and 16 bases lay between the germline ends. The germline CDR1 and CDR2 sequences are SGHRS and YFSETQ. The CDR3 has 12 residues. CDR3 nucleotide sequence: TGCGCCAGCAGCCCCCCGGGGGGTAGGGACACCTTC. Protein: CASSPPGGRDTF.

The chain combines TRBV5-8 with TRBJ2-7; D is possibly TRBD2 (6 bases). Per germline, CDR1 SGHTS and CDR2 YDEGEE. Trimming took 1 base from V and 1 from J, leaving 27 bases between them. The CDR3 is made up of 20 amino acids. CDR3 region: CASSLSLGMGSGRGSYEQYF. CDR3 in DNA: TGTGCCAGCAGCTTGAGCTTGGGTATGGGCTCGGGACGGGGGTCCTACGAGCAGTACTTC.

V is TRBV19 and J is TRBJ1-5, with D unresolved. The germline V gene encodes CDR1 LNHDA and CDR2 SQIVND (reference sequence). The CDR3 consists of 14 residues. V was cut by 1 base and J by 1 base, with 5 bases left in between. CDR3 nucleotides: TGTGCCAGTAGTATAGGTCACAGCAATCAGCCCCAGCATTTT. Its translation is CASSIGHSNQPQHF.

The rearrangement uses TRBV11-2 and TRBJ2-1; 9 bases line up with TRBD1. In germline, CDR1 is SGHAT, CDR2 FQNNGV. CDR3 size: 16 residues. V lost 1 base to trimming and J lost 0 bases; unmatched junction nucleotides: 1. DNA for the CDR3: TGTGCCAGCAGCTTAGGACAGGGGGTCTCCTACAATGAGCAGTTCTTC. It is translated as CASSLGQGVSYNEQFF.

The CDR3 region is CASSNWDSEAFF. CDR3 DNA: TGTGCCAGCAGTAACTGGGACAGTGAAGCTTTCTTT. V is TRBV27 and J is TRBJ1-1, with 7 bases that match TRBD1. With V trimmed by 5 bases and J by 7 bases, 4 bases remained unmatched. Per the germline V gene, CDR1 is MNHEY and CDR2 is SMNVEV (reference sequence). The CDR3 runs 12 residues.

This chain links TRBV4-1 with TRBJ1-2; TRBD1 might be the D (6 bases). CDR3 size: 15 residues. Trimming removed 3 bases at V and 8 bases at J, with 19 bases between. Looked up from germline, CDR1 is MGHRA and CDR2 is YSYEKL. CDR3 bases: TGCGCCAGCAGCCAGGACCGGGGGCGTAGTAGAGGCTACACCTTC. Residues: CASSQDRGRSRGYTF.

The J gene is TRBJ1-2, the V gene TRBV2; D gene ambiguous. The CDR3 has 12 residues. The ends were cut back, 10 bases at V and 6 bases at J, with 15 bases in the middle. Germline V lookup: CDR1 SNHLY, CDR2 FYNNEI. Here the CDR3 reads CAIMIGADGYTF. The CDR3, as DNA: TGTGCCATAATGATCGGTGCGGATGGCTACACCTTC.

This clone was seen more than once but under ten times. This chain connects TRBV28 to TRBJ1-1; 11 bases agree with TRBD1. J gave up 2 bases and V 5 bases, and 7 bases lay outside the gene matches. Germline V CDR1 and CDR2: MDHEN, SYDVKM. This CDR3 comprises 16 residues. CDR3 bases: TGTGCCAGCAGTATCGCCGGACAGGGGGCTAACACTGAAGCTTTCTTT. Translated: CASSIAGQGANTEAFF.

The chain couples TRBV5-6 to TRBJ1-6; TRBD1 agrees at 9 bases. This CDR3 spans 14 amino acids. Trimming removed 4 bases from V and 11 bases from J; junction bases left unmatched: 7. CDR1 and CDR2 (germline): SGHDT, YYEEEE. The CDR3 reads CASSPGTGNPPLHF. CDR3 nucleotides: TGTGCCAGCAGCCCCGGGACAGGGAATCCACCCCTCCACTTT.

This clone was recorded once. The V and J genes are TRBV7-9 and TRBJ2-3, with 8 bases that match TRBD1. Trimming cost V 5 bases and J 0 bases; bases outside gene matches: 13. The CDR3 contains 18 residues. Germline V CDR1 and CDR2: SEHNR, FQNEAQ (reference sequence). CDR3 DNA sequence: TGTGCCAGCAGCCCTAGGGGCAGGGGGCGGATGAGCACAGATACGCAGTATTTT. Amino acid sequence: CASSPRGRGRMSTDTQYF.